The sequence of this T cell receptor (beta chain) was determined in a study of cytomegalovirus exposure and HLA in healthy donors. Study as a whole: An early release of data contained approximately 85 million unique TCRs, which came from HLA-typed donors. Overall study results and limits: An apparent linkage of common viral pathogens to several of the most significant clusters emerged in a later analysis.

As concerns this clone: Its antigen is not known.

The PCR employed 60 Vbeta primers together with 13 Jbeta primers. Profiling relied on immunoSEQ multiplex PCR, and the TCRdb table lists in-frame clones only, not all of them. This table has 60,000 to 70,000 clones, around 80% appearing once. The CDR3 has 17 residues. J gave up 5 bases and V 0 bases, and 10 bases lay outside the gene matches. The germline CDR1 and CDR2 sequences are MGHRA and YSYEKL. This receptor was identified in a woman under 40 in good health and CMV-seronegative. Specimen: PBMCs. The chain combines TRBV4-1 with TRBJ2-5; the match to TRBD2 covers 9 bases. CDR3 residues: CASSQDLEAGGRETQYF. In DNA form, the CDR3 reads TGCGCCAGCAGCCAAGATCTGGAAGCGGGAGGTAGGGAGACCCAGTACTTC.